Listed here is a single T cell receptor (beta chain). These data are taken from a study of blood T cell repertoires in COVID-19. Background on the study: The United States, Italy and Spain provided the acute and convalescent COVID-19 samples. PBMCs, B-cell-depleted T cells, or T cells provided the cDNA or gDNA that made up the material.

CDR3 length equals 17 residues. The ends were cut back, 4 bases at V and 2 bases at J, with 20 bases in the middle. Looked up from germline, CDR1 is LGHDT and CDR2 is YNNKEL (reference sequence). In the authors' methods: Amplification of reference gene primers provided the estimated nucleated cell counts. Assay used: immunoSEQ multiplex PCR; TCRdb lists only in-frame clones, some missing. V and J calls and clone size follow that table, whereas D and trimming were derived from the DNA. The profile shows roughly 24,000 clones, 80% to 95% of them singletons. This clonotype was sampled from a human donor in a cohort sampled during active COVID-19. The sample consisted of peripheral blood. This chain links TRBV3-1 (or the pseudogene TRBV3-2) with TRBJ2-5, with D perhaps matching TRBD1 (6 bases). CDR3: CASSLNTGQFAQETQYF. DNA of the CDR3: TGTGCCAGCAGCCTCAACACCGGACAGTTCGCTCAAGAGACCCAGTACTTC.